This TCR beta chain was recorded in a study of synovial regulatory T cells in juvenile arthritis. Findings of the study overall: Largely private between patients, iaTreg TCR repertoires showed partial overlap with synovial Teff and blood CPL repertoires.

Patients were aged median approximately 12 years with disease lasting median about 7 years. The CDR3 spans 13 residues. No DNA is recorded. Germline assignment: CDR1 KGHSH and CDR2 LQKENI. Notes on this clone: Its antigen remains unidentified.

TCRdb's copy holds only in-frame clones and misses some; the assay was immunoSEQ multiplex PCR. The listing records about 10,000 clones. The sample taken for sequencing was Treg cells from blood. Subset here: remaining (HLA-DR-negative) circulating blood Treg cells. The TCR originated in a donor aged 2-30 years with juvenile idiopathic arthritis. The chain couples TRBV18 to TRBJ2-2; the TCRdb call, TRBD2, lacks DNA for checking. The CDR3 sequence is CASSPVRLGELFF.